A single sample gave rise to the 20 T cell receptor beta chains below, sequenced in a study of T cells expressing NK-cell markers. TCRdb re-called the 5' RACE reads and shows each CDR3 protein once, DNA omitted. The specimen's table records some 340,000 distinct CDR3 sequences. The sequenced material came from blood T cells: a sorted CD56 or NKG2C T cell subset, CD4+ or CD8+ T cells, or bulk PBMC T cells (not recorded which). Receptor source: a man aged 18-75 years in good health.

J is TRBJ2-1 and V is TRBV10-3. The CDR3 consists of 15 residues. The germline gives CDR1 ENHRY, CDR2 SYGVKD. CDR3: CAISESNLGYNEQFF.

The chain carries TRBV20-1 and TRBJ1-5. CDR1 and CDR2 (germline): DFQATT, SNEGSKA (reference sequence). CDR3 length equals 16 residues. The CDR3 protein is CSARDRARPRNQPQHF.

V is TRBV20-1 and J is TRBJ1-1; there is no DNA to check the TCRdb D call of TRBD1. The CDR3 spans 14 residues. The germline V gene encodes CDR1 DFQATT and CDR2 SNEGSKA (reference sequence). CDR3 residues: CSARGRTGPYEAFF.

The chain couples TRBV5-1 to TRBJ2-3; TCRdb's assignment of TRBD2 cannot be checked, as there is no DNA. Per germline, CDR1 SGHRS and CDR2 YFSETQ. The CDR3 sequence is 18 residues long. CDR3 protein: CASSLGLAGVRGTDTQYF.

The J gene is TRBJ2-5, the V gene TRBV11-2; TCRdb picks TRBD1, but there is no DNA to check that call. This CDR3 region has 14 residues. Germline V lookup: CDR1 SGHAT, CDR2 FQNNGV. Here the CDR3 reads CASSLKGGKETQYF.

J is TRBJ2-2 and V is TRBV18. CDR3 length equals 15 residues. The V gene's germline CDR1 is KGHSH and CDR2 LQKENI. CDR3: CASSPLSVSAGELFF.

The chain combines TRBV20-1 with TRBJ2-7; checking the TCRdb D call of TRBD1 is not possible without DNA. There are 15 residues in the CDR3. In germline, CDR1 is DFQATT, CDR2 SNEGSKA (reference sequence). The CDR3 loop reads CSAAPSGSNSYEQYF.

The gene calls are TRBV20-1 and TRBJ2-2; TCRdb designates TRBD1, a call that cannot be tested without DNA. This CDR3 is built from 16 residues. Germline values: CDR1 DFQATT, CDR2 SNEGSKA (reference sequence). CDR3 amino acids: CSARESTVRNTGELFF.

This rearrangement joins TRBV6-1 to TRBJ1-1. This CDR3 is built from 13 residues. Germline V gene data show CDR1 as MNHNS and CDR2 as SASEGT. The CDR3 reads CASSGLGYTEAFF.

The chain recombines TRBV6-1 with TRBJ2-3. CDR3 length equals 15 residues. Germline lookup yields CDR1 MNHNS and CDR2 SASEGT. CDR3 loop: CASSPTLTSADTQYF.

V gene TRBV12-3 or TRBV12-4 combines with J gene TRBJ1-4; as DNA is missing, the TRBD1 call by TCRdb cannot be tested. The CDR3 is 15 residues long. Here the CDR3 reads CASNRGWRSGEKLFF.

The chain recombines TRBV20-1 with TRBJ2-7; TCRdb names TRBD2, which stays unverified in the absence of DNA. The CDR3 covers 16 residues. The germline gives CDR1 DFQATT, CDR2 SNEGSKA (reference sequence). CDR3 region: CSARGSLGTNSYEQYF.

V is TRBV7-9 and J is TRBJ1-3; absent DNA, TCRdb's TRBD1 call cannot be checked. The CDR3 loop spans 16 amino acids. From germline, CDR1 is SEHNR and CDR2 FQNEAQ (reference sequence). CDR3 sequence reads: CASSPAADRVGNTIYF.

The chain carries TRBV7-9 and TRBJ2-1; as DNA is missing, the TRBD2 call by TCRdb cannot be tested. The CDR3 contains 11 residues. The V gene's germline CDR1 is SEHNR and CDR2 FQNEAQ (reference sequence). The chain's CDR3 is CASSLIGGKFF.

The V gene is TRBV5-1, the J gene TRBJ2-5; TCRdb's D call of TRBD1 is untestable without DNA. Germline V gene sequence: CDR1 SGHRS, CDR2 YFSETQ. The CDR3 covers 13 residues. The chain's CDR3 is CASSFGGQETQYF.

The chain has TRBV7-3 and TRBJ2-1; as DNA is missing, the TRBD2 call by TCRdb cannot be tested. The CDR3 is made up of 16 amino acids. CDR1 is SGHTA, CDR2 FQGTGA, per germline. The CDR3 reads CASSLSLAGGLGEQFF.

This chain uses TRBV10-3 with TRBJ2-5; TCRdb outputs TRBD1, but without DNA this stays unchecked. CDR1 and CDR2 (germline): ENHRY, SYGVKD. The CDR3 is 15 residues long. CDR3 sequence reads: CAISDQDRARETQYF.

The CDR3 loop reads CASRRGVSGANVLTF. V usage is TRBV7-2 and J usage is TRBJ2-6; there is no DNA to check the TCRdb D call of TRBD2. The CDR3 runs to 15 residues. Germline CDR1 reads SGHTA; CDR2 reads FQGNSA.

The chain employs TRBV6-1 and TRBJ2-3; TCRdb names TRBD1, which stays unverified in the absence of DNA. Looked up from germline, CDR1 is MNHNS and CDR2 is SASEGT. CDR3 length equals 16 residues. This CDR3 reads CASSRPLGTNTDTQYF.

The CDR3 region is CASSALPGRSAGANVLTF. This sequence joins TRBV9 and TRBJ2-6; the D gene TCRdb calls, TRBD2, cannot be checked with no DNA. This CDR3 has 18 amino acids. Germline V gene data show CDR1 as SGDLS and CDR2 as YYNGEE.